Included here is one T cell receptor beta chain sequence, with context. Its target is not known. This entry comes from a study of post-analysis software for immune sequencing data. Study results and limitations: Multiple sclerosis was associated with a significant reduction in normalized Chao1 diversity relative to controls. The five TRBV segments detected at higher frequency in patients than in controls included TRBV5-6, TRBV5-1 and TRBV20-1.

With 0 bases removed from V and 4 bases from J, the gap between germline ends came to 14 bases. Germline CDR1 SGHDT, CDR2 YYEEEE. The CDR3 has 16 amino acids. Unique molecular identifiers were carried by the TCR beta cDNA libraries. The source material, about 0.9 to 11 million T cells, gave rise to 400,000 to 550,000 cDNA molecules. MiXCR, run by TCRdb on the PCR reads, gives a single entry per CDR3 protein. The sample lists 750,000 to 950,000 distinct CDR3 sequences, under 60% seen once, with roughly 5.2% in the top ten. Sequencing used blood. The chain uses TRBV5-6 and TRBJ2-1; a weak D match, TRBD2 (7 bases). The sequence was collected from a girl aged 10-17 years with multiple sclerosis. The CDR3 loop is CASSLVGGENYNEQFF. The CDR3 bases are TGTGCCAGCAGCTTGGTAGGGGGGGAGAATTACAATGAGCAGTTCTTC.